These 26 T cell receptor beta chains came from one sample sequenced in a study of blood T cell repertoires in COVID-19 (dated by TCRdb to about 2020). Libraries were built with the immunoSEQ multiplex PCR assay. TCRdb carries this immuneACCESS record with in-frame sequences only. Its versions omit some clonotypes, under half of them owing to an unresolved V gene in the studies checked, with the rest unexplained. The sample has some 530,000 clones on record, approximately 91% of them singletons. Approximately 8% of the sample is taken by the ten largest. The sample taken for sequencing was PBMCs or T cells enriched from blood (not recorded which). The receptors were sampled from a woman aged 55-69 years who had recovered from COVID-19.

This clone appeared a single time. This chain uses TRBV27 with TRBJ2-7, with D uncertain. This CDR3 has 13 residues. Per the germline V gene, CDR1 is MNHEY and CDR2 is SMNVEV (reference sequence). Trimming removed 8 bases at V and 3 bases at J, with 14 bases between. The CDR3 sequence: CASRPFTDYEQYF. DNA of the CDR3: TGTGCCAGCCGCCCCTTCACAGACTACGAGCAGTACTTC.

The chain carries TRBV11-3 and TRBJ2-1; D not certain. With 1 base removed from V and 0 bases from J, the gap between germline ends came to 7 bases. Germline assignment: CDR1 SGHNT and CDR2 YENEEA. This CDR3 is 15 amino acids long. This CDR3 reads CASSLGASSYNEQFF. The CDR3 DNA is TGTGCCAGCAGCTTAGGAGCTAGCTCCTACAATGAGCAGTTCTTC.

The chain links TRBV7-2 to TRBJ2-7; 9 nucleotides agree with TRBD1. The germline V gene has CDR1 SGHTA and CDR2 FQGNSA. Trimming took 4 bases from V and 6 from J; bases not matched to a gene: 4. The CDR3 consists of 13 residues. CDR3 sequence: CASSSGQGSEQYV. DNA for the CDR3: TGTGCCAGCAGCTCGGGACAGGGAAGCGAGCAGTACGTC.

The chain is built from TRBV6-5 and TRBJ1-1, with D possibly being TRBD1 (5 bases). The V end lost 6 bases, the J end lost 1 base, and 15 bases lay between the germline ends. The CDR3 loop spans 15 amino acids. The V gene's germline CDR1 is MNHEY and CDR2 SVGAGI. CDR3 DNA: TGTGCCAGCAGAGTCTGGGGCGGTGAGAACACTGAAGCTTTCTTT. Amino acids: CASRVWGGENTEAFF.

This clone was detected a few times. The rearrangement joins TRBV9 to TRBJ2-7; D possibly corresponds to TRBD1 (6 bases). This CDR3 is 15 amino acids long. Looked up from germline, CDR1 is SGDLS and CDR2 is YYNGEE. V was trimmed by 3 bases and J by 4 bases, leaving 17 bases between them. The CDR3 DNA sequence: TGTGCCAGCAGCGCCAGGGGCGAGGGGGTATACGAGCAGTACTTC. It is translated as CASSARGEGVYEQYF. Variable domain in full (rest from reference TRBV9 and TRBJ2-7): DSGVTQTPKHLITATGQRVTLRCSPRSGDLSVYWYQQSLDQGLQFLIQYYNGEERAKGNILERFSAQQFPDLHSELNLSSLELGDSALYFCASSARGEGVYEQYFGPGTRLTVT.

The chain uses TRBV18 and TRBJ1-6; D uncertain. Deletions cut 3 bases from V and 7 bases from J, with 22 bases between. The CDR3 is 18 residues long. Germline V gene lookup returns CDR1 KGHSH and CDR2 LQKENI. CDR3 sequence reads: CASSPTLTSGRFNSPLHF. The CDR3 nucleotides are TGTGCCAGCTCACCGACCCTGACGTCGGGAAGATTCAATTCACCCCTCCACTTT.

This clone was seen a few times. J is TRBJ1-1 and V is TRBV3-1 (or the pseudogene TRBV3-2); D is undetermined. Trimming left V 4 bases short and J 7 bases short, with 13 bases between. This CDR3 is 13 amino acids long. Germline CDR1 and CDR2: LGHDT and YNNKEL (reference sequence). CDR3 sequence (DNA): TGTGCCAGCAGCCTAACCATCGGGGTTGAAGCTTTCTTT. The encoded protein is CASSLTIGVEAFF.

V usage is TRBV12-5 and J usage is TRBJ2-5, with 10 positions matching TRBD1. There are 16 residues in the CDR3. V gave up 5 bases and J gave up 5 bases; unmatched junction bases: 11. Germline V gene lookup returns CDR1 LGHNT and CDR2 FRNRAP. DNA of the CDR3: TGTGCTAGTGGTCATGGGACAGGGGCTCCCCTTGAGACCCAGTACTTC. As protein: CASGHGTGAPLETQYF.

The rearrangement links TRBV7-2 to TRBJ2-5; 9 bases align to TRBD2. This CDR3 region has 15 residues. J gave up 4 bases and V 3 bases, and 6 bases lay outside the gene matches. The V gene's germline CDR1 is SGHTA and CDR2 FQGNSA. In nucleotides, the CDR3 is TGTGCCAGCAGCTTTAGCGGGGGCGAATTAGAGACCCAGTACTTC. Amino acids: CASSFSGGELETQYF. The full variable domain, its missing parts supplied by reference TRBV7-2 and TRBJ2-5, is GAGVSQSPSNKVTEKGKDVELRCDPISGHTALYWYRQSLGQGLEFLIYFQGNSAPDKSGLPSDRFSAERTGGSVSTLTIQRTQQEDSAVYLCASSFSGGELETQYFGPGTRLLVL.

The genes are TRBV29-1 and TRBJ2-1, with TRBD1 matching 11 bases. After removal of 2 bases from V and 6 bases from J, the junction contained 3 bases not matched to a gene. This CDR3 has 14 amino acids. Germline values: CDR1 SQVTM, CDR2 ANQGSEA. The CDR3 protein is CSVEPGTGGNEQFF. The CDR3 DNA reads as TGCAGCGTTGAACCAGGGACAGGGGGCAATGAGCAGTTCTTC.

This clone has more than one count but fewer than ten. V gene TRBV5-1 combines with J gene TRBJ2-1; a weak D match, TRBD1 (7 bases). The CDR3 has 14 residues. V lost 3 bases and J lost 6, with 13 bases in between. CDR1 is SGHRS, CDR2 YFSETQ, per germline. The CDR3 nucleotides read TGCGCCAGCAGCTCCGGGGGACAGATCAATGAGCAGTTCTTC. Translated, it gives CASSSGGQINEQFF.

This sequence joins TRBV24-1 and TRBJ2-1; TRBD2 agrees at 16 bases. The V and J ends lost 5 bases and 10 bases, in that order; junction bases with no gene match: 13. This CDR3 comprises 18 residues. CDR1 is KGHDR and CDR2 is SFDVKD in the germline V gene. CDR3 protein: CATSGPISGLAGGREQFF. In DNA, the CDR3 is TGTGCCACCAGTGGTCCTATTTCGGGACTAGCGGGGGGGCGAGAGCAGTTCTTC.

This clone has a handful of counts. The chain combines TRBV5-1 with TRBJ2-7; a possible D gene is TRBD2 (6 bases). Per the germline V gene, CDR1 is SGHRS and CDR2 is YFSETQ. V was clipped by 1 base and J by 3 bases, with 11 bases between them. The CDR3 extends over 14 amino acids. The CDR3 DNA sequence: TGCGCCAGCAGCTTGTTGGGGGGAGACTACGAGCAGTACTTC. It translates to CASSLLGGDYEQYF. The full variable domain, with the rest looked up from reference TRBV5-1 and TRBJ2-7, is KAGVTQTPRYLIKTRGQQVTLSCSPISGHRSVSWYQQTPGQGLQFLFEYFSETQRNKGNFPGRFSGRQFSNSRSEMNVSTLELGDSALYLCASSLLGGDYEQYFGPGTRLTVT.

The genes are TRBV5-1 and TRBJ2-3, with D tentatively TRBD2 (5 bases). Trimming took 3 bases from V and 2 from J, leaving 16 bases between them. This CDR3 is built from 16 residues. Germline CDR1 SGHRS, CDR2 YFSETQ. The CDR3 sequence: CASSWPSGDLTDTQYF. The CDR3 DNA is TGCGCCAGCAGCTGGCCGTCCGGGGATCTCACAGATACGCAGTATTTT.

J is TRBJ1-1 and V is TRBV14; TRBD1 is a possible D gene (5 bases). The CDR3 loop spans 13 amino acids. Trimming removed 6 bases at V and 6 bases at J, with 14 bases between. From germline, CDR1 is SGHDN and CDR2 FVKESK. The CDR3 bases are TGTGCCAGCAGTCCCGAGTGGGGCGCTGAAGCTTTCTTT. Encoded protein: CASSPEWGAEAFF.

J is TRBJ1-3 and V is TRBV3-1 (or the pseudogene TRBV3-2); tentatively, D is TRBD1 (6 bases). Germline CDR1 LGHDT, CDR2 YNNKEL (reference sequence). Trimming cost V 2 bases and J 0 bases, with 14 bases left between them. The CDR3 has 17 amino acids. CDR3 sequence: CASSQNRAYGSGNTIYF. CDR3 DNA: TGTGCCAGCAGCCAAAACAGGGCGTATGGCTCTGGAAACACCATATATTTT.

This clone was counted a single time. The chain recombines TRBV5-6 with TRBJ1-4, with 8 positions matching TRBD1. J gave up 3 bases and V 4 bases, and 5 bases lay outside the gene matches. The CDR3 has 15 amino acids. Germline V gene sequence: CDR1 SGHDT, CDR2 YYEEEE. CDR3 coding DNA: TGTGCCAGCAGCCCTGGGACAGGAGCTAATGAAAAACTGTTTTTT. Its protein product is CASSPGTGANEKLFF.

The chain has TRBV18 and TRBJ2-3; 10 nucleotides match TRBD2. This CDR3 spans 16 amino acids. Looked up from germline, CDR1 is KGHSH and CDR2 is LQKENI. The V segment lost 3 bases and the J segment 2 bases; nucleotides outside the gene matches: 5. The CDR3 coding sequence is TGTGCCAGCTCACCGAAGACTAGCGGGTCCACAGATACGCAGTATTTT. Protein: CASSPKTSGSTDTQYF. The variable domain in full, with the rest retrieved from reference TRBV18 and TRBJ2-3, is NAGVMQNPRHLVRRRGQEARLRCSPMKGHSHVYWYRQLPEEGLKFMVYLQKENIIDESGMPKERFSAEFPKEGPSILRIQQVVRGDSAAYFCASSPKTSGSTDTQYFGPGTRLTVL.

CDR3 coding DNA: TGTGCCAGCAGCTTCGGCGGGGCGTCCTACGAGCAGTACTTC. Translation: CASSFGGASYEQYF. The rearrangement joins TRBV13 to TRBJ2-7, with D maybe TRBD2 (6 bases). Germline assignment: CDR1 PRHDT and CDR2 FYEKMQ (reference sequence). Trimming stripped 3 bases from V and 1 base from J, with 10 bases between. The CDR3 is 14 residues long.

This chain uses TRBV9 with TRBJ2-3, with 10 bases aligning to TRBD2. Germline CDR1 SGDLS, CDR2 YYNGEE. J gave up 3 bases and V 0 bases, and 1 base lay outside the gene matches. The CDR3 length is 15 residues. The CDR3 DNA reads TGTGCCAGCAGCGTAGAACTAGCGGGGACAGATACGCAGTATTTT. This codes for CASSVELAGTDTQYF.

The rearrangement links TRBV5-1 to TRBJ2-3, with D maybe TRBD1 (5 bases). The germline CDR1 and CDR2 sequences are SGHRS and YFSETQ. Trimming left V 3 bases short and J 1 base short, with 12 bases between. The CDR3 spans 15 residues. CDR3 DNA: TGCGCCAGCAGCTCGATGGGGCCCGGCACAGATACGCAGTATTTT. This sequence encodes CASSSMGPGTDTQYF.

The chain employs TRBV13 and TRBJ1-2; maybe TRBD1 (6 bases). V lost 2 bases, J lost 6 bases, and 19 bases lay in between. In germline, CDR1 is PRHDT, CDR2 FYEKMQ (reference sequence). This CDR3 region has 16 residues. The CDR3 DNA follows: TGTGCCAGCAGCTTAATAGGGAGGGGGGCGATCGATGGCTACACCTTC. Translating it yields CASSLIGRGAIDGYTF. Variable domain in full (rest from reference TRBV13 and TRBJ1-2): AAGVIQSPRHLIKEKRETATLKCYPIPRHDTVYWYQQGPGQDPQFLISFYEKMQSDKGSIPDRFSAQQFSDYHSELNMSSLELGDSALYFCASSLIGRGAIDGYTFGSGTRLTVV.

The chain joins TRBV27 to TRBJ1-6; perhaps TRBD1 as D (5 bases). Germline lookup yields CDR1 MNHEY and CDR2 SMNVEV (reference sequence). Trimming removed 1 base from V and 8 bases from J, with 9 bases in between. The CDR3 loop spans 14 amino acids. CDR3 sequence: CASSLYGGDSPLHF. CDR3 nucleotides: TGTGCCAGCAGTTTATACGGGGGTGATTCACCCCTCCACTTT.

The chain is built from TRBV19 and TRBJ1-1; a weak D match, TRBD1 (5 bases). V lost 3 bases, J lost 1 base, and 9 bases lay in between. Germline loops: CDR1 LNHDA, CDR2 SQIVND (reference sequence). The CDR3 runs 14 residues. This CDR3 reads CASSIVQENTEAFF. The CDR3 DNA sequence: TGTGCCAGTAGTATCGTACAGGAGAACACTGAAGCTTTCTTT.

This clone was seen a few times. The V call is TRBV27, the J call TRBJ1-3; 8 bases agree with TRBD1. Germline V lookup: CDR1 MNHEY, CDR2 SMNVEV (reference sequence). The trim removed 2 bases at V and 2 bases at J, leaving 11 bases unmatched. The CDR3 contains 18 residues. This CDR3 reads CASSLSSFRGQTGNTIYF. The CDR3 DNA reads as TGTGCCAGCAGTTTAAGTTCGTTCAGGGGGCAGACTGGAAACACCATATATTTT.

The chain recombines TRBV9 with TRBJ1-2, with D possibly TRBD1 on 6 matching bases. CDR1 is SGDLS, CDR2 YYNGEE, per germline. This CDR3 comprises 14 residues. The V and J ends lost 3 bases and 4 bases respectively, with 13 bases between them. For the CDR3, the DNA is TGTGCCAGCAGCGCACGGGACACCTTCTATGGCTACACCTTC. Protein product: CASSARDTFYGYTF.